This T cell receptor beta chain originates from a study of cytomegalovirus exposure and HLA in healthy donors. Germline-derived CDR1 and CDR2 are SGHTA and FQGNSA. There are 15 residues in the CDR3. V gave up 2 bases and J gave up 0 bases, with 10 bases separating them. Primers included in the PCR were 60 Vbeta and 13 Jbeta primers. Repertoires were generated with immunoSEQ multiplex PCR, while TCRdb's copy carries only in-frame clones and drops some. The sample holds approximately 73,000 clones, 60% to 75% seen once. With regard to this clone: No antigen is known for it.

Study-level findings and limits: In a later analysis, most CMV-associated TCR beta chains appeared HLA-restricted. Three CMV-associated chains were confirmed in vitro to be specific for CMV antigens.

The chain is built from TRBV7-2 and TRBJ1-1; D is ambiguous. The material sequenced was PBMCs. The receptor was derived from a man aged 70 or older in good health and CMV-seronegative. In DNA, the CDR3 is TGTGCCAGCAGCTTAAGACCGGACTTGAACACTGAAGCTTTCTTT. Protein: CASSLRPDLNTEAFF. Using reference TRBV7-2 and TRBJ1-1 for the parts outside the CDR3, the full variable domain is GAGVSQSPSNKVTEKGKDVELRCDPISGHTALYWYRQSLGQGLEFLIYFQGNSAPDKSGLPSDRFSAERTGGSVSTLTIQRTQQEDSAVYLCASSLRPDLNTEAFFGQGTRLTVV.